Reported below is one TCR beta chain. Its specificity is unknown. This entry is derived from a study of cytomegalovirus exposure and HLA in healthy donors. Study-wide results and caveats: By HLA locus, TCR association rates varied in a later analysis, with DRB1 showing the most and HLA-C the fewest.

The PCR made use of 60 Vbeta and 13 Jbeta primers. Methods used by the authors: Among the unique TCR beta chains that a later analysis counted, roughly 80 million in all, about 12 million were shared. Clones were read by immunoSEQ multiplex PCR, and TCRdb kept only the in-frame ones, dropping some. V, J and clone size derive from that table, while D and trimming were established from the DNA sequence. Of 200,000 or so clones listed, about 80% are singletons. The CDR3 spans 20 residues. Germline assignment: CDR1 KGHSH and CDR2 LQKENI. The trim removed 1 base at V and 4 bases at J, leaving 10 bases unmatched.

This TCR was sampled from a man in his forties in good health and CMV-seronegative. V and J are TRBV18 and TRBJ2-6; 13 positions match TRBD2. Sample: PBMCs. The CDR3 nucleotides read TGTGCCAGCTCACCACTCGGACTAGCGGGAGTCGGATCGGGGGCCAACGTCCTGACTTTC. This gives the protein CASSPLGLAGVGSGANVLTF.